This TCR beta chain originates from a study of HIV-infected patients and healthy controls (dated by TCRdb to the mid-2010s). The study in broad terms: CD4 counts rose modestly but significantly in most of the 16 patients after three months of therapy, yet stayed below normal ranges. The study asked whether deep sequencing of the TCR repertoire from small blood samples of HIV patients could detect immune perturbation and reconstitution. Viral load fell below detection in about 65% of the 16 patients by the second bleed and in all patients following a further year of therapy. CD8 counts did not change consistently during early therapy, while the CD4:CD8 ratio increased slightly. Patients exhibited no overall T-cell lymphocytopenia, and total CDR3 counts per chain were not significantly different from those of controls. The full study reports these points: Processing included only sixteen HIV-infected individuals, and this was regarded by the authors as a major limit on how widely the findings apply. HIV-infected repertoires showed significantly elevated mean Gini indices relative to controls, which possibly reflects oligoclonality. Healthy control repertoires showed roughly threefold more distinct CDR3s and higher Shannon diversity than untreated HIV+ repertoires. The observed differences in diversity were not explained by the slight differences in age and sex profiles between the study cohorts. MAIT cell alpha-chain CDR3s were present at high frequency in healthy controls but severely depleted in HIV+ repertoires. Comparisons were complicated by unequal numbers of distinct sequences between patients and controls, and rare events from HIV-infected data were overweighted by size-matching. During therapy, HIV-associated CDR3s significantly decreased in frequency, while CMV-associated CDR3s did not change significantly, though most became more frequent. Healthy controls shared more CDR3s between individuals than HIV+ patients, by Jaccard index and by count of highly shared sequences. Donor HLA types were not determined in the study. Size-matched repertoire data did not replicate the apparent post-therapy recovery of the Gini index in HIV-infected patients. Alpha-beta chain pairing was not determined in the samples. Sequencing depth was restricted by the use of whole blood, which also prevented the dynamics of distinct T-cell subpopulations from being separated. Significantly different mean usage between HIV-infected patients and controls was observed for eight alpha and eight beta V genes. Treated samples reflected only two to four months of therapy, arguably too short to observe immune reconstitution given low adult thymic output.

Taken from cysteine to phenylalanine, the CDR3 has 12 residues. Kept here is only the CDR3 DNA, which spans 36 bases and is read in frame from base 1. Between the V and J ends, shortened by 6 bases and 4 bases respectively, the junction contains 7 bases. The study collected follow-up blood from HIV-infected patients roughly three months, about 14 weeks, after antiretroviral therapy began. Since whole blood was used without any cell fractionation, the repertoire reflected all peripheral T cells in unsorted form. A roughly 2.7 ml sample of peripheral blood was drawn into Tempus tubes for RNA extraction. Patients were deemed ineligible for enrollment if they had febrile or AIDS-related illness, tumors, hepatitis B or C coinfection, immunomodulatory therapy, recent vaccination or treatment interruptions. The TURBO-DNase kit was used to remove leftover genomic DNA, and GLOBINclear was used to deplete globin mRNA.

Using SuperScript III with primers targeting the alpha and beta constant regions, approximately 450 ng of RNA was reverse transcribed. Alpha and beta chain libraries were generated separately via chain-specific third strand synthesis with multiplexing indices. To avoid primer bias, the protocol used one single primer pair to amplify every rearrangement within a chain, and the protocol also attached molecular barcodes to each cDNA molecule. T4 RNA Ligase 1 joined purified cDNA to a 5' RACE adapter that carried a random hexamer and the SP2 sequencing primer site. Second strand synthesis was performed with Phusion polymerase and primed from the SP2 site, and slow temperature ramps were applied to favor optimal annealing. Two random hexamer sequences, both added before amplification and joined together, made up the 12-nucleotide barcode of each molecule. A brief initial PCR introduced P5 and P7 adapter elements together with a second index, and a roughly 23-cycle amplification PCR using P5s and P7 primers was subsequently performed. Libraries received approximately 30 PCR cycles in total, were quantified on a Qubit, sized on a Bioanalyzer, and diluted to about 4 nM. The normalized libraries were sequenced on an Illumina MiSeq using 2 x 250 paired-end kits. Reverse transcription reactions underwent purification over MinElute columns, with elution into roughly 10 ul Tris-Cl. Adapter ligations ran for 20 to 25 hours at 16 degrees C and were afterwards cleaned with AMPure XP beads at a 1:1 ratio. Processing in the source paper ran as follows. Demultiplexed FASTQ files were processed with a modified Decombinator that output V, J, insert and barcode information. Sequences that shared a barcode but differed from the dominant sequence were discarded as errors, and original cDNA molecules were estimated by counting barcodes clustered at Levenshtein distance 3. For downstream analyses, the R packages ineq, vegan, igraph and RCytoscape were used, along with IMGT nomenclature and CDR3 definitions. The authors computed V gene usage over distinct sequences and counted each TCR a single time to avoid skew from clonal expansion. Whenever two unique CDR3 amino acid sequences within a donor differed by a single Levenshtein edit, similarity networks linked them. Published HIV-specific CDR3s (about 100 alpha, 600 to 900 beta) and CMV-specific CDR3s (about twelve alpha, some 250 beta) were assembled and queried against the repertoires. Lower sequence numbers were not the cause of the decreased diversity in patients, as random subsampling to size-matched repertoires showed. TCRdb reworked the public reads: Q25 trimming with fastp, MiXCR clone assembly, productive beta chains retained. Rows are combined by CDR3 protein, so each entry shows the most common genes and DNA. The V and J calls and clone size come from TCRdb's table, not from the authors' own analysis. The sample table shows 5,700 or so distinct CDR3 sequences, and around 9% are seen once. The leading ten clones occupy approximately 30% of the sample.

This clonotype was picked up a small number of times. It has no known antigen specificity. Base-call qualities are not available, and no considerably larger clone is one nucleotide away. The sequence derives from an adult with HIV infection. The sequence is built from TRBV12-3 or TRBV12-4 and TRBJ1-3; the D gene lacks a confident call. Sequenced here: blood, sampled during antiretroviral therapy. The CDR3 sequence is CASRPPGNTIYF. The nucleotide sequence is TGTGCCAGCAGGCCACCAGGAAACACCATATATTTT.